The table lists the clone carrying this T cell receptor beta chain with many counts. As yet, its antigen is unknown. Sequencing ends 3 residues short of the CDR3 end; the germline J gene provides the rest. The V gene's germline CDR1 is KGHSH and CDR2 LQKENI. The CDR3 is 16 residues long. The trim removed 1 base at V and 4 bases at J, leaving 4 bases unmatched. This entry is derived from a study of T cell clonality in common variable immunodeficiency. Diagnosis required reduced IgG, IgA and/or IgM with specific antibody deficiency. Patients and controls were mostly of Caucasian heritage. The data were produced by immunoSEQ multiplex PCR, yet TCRdb's version contains in-frame clones alone and is incomplete. Sampling found around 19,000 clones, none seen once. Study-level results: Fewer deletions and N-nucleotide insertions were reportedly seen in common variable immunodeficiency TCR beta sequences.

Sequencing used peripheral blood mononuclear cells. The gene calls are TRBV18 and TRBJ2-3; 11 bases match TRBD2. The origin of this receptor is a human donor with common variable immunodeficiency. The sequenced CDR3 bases are TGTGCCAGCTCACCACGGCTAGCGGGGGGATCAGATACG. It codes for CASSPRLAGGSDT. The full CDR3 is CASSPRLAGGSDTQYF.